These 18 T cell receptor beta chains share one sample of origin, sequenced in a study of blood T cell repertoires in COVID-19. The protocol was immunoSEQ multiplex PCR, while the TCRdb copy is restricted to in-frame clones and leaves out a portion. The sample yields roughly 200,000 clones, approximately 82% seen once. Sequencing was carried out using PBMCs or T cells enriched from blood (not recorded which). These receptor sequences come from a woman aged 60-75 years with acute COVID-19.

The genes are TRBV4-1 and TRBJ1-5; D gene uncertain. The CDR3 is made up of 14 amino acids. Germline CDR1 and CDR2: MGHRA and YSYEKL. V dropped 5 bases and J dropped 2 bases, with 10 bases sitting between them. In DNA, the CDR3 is TGCGCCAGCAGCTCAGGAACAGGCAATCAGCCCCAGCATTTT. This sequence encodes CASSSGTGNQPQHF.

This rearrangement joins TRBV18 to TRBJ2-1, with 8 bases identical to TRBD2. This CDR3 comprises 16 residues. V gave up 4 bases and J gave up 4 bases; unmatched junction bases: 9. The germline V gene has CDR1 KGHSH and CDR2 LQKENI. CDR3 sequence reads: CASSRGGGGTYNEQFF. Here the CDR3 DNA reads TGTGCCAGCTCACGGGGAGGCGGGGGGACTTACAATGAGCAGTTCTTC.

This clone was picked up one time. The CDR3 coding sequence is TGTGCCAGCGGGACAGGGACTGGAAACACCATATATTTT. Its translation: CASGTGTGNTIYF. The V and J genes are TRBV19 and TRBJ1-3, with 9 nucleotides matching TRBD1. The V gene end was trimmed by 9 bases and the J gene end by 2 bases; junction bases not matched to a gene: 2. CDR3 size: 13 residues. Per germline, CDR1 LNHDA and CDR2 SQIVND (reference sequence).

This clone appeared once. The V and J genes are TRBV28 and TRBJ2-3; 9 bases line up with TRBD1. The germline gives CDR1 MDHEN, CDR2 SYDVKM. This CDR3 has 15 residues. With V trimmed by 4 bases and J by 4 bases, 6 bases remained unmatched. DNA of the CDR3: TGTGCCAGCAGTTCCCCGGGACAGGGTGCAGATACGCAGTATTTT. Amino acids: CASSSPGQGADTQYF.

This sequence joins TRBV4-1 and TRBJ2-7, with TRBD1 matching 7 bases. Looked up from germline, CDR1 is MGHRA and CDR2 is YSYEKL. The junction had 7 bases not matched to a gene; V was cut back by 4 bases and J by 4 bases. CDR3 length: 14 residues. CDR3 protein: CASSPPTGKYEQYF. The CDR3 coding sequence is TGCGCCAGCAGCCCACCGACAGGGAAGTACGAGCAGTACTTC.

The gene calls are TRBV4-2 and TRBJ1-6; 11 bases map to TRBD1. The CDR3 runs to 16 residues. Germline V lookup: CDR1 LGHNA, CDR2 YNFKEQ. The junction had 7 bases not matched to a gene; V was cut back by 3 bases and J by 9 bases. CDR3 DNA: TGTGCCAGCAGCCATACCGCGGGACAGGGGGGTTCACCCCTCCACTTT. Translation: CASSHTAGQGGSPLHF.

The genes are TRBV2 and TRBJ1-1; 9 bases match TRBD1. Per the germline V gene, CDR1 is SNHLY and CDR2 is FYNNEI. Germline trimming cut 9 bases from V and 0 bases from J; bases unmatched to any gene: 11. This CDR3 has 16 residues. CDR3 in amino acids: CARAGGGTGMNTEAFF. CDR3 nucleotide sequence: TGTGCCAGAGCAGGTGGGGGGACAGGGATGAACACTGAAGCTTTCTTT.

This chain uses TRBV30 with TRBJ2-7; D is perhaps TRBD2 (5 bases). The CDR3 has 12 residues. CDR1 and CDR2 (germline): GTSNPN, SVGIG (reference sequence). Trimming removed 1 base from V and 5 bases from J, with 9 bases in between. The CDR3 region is CAWSATRDEQYF. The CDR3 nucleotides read TGTGCCTGGAGTGCCACGCGGGACGAGCAGTACTTC.

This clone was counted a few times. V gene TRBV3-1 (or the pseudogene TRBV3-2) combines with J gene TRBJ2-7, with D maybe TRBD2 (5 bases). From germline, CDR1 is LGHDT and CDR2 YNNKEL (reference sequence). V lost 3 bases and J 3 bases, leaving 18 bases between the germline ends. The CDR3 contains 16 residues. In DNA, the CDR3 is TGTGCCAGCAGCCACGCCGAGGGCCTGCCTTTCTACGAGCAGTACTTC. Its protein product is CASSHAEGLPFYEQYF.

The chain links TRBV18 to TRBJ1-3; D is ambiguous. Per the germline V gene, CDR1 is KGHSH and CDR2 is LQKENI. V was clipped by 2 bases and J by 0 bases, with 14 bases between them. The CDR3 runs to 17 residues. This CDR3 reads CASSPVNTAISGNTIYF. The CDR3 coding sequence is TGTGCCAGCTCACCAGTTAATACAGCTATCTCTGGAAACACCATATATTTT.

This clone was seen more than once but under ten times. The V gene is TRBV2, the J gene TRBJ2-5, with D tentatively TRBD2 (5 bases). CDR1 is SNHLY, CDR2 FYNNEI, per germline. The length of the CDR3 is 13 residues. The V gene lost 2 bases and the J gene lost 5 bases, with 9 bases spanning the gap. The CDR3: CASSEWRSETQYF. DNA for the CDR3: TGTGCCAGCAGTGAATGGAGGTCGGAGACCCAGTACTTC.

Written as DNA, the CDR3 is TGTGCCAGCTCACCACGGGGGGTTGAAAAACTGTTTTTT. The encoded protein is CASSPRGVEKLFF. The V gene is TRBV18, the J gene TRBJ1-4; D perhaps matches TRBD1 (5 bases). This CDR3 has 13 residues. Germline V gene sequence: CDR1 KGHSH, CDR2 LQKENI. Trimming pared 1 base from V and 7 bases from J, leaving 7 bases between.

The CDR3 bases are TGTGCCAGCAGTTACGGGACACCTACGGGGAATGAGCAGTTCTTC. Amino acids: CASSYGTPTGNEQFF. This sequence joins TRBV6-2 or TRBV6-3 and TRBJ2-1; D possibly corresponds to TRBD1 (6 bases). Trimming left V 2 bases short and J 7 bases short, with 15 bases between. Germline values: CDR1 MNHEY, CDR2 SVGEGT. The CDR3 is made up of 15 amino acids.

The CDR3 here is CATSERERAYNEQFF. The CDR3 nucleotides are TGTGCCACCAGTGAGCGGGAGAGGGCCTACAATGAGCAGTTCTTC. The chain employs TRBV24-1 and TRBJ2-1; 7 bases match TRBD2. The ends lost 4 bases at V and 2 bases at J; junction bases unmatched: 4. Germline-derived CDR1 and CDR2 are KGHDR and SFDVKD. The CDR3 sequence is 15 residues long.

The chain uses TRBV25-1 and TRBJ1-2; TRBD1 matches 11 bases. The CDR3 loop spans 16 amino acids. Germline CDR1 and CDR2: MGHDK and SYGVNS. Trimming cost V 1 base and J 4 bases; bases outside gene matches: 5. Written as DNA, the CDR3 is TGTGCCAGCAGTGAATCAGGACAGGGGGCTTCCTATGGCTACACCTTC. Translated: CASSESGQGASYGYTF.

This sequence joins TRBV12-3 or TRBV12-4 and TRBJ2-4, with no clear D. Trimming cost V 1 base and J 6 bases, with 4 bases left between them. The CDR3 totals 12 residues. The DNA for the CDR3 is TGTGCCAGCAGTTTAGAGAGAAACATTCAGTACTTC. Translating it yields CASSLERNIQYF.

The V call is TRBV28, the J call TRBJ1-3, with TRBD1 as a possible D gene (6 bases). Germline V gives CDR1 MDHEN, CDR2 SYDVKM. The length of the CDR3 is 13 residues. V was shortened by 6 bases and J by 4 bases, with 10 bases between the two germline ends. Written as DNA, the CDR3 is TGTGCCAGCAGGAACAGGGCGGGAAACACCATATATTTT. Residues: CASRNRAGNTIYF.

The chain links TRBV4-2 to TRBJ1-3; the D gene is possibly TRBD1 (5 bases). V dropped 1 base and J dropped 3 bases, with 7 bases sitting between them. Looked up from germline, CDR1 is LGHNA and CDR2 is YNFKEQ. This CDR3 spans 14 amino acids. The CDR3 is CASSQARVGNTIYF. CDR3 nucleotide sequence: TGTGCCAGCAGCCAAGCCAGGGTTGGAAACACCATATATTTT.